The entry below gives a single T cell receptor beta chain sequence along with its context. Reverse transcription of roughly 0.5 to 1 ug RNA used random hexamers. By means of immunoSEQ multiplex PCR, TCR beta CDR3 spanning 54 Vbeta and 13 Jbeta underwent amplification. One entry per CDR3 protein, called by TCRdb with MiXCR from the immunoSEQ multiplex PCR reads. The table records some 250,000 distinct CDR3 sequences, 90% to 97% of them present only once. The record originates from a study of CD8 T cells in Susac syndrome. In germline, CDR1 is SQVTM, CDR2 ANQGSEA. This CDR3 comprises 15 residues. Trimming shortened V by 1 base and J by 0 bases, and 12 bases separated the two germline ends.

Source material: CD4+ T cells from PBMCs. The clonotype was recovered from a human donor with Susac syndrome. V and J are TRBV29-1 and TRBJ1-2, with D perhaps TRBD1 (5 bases). Written as DNA, the CDR3 is TGCAGCGTTGAAGCCCCCGGCAGGGCTAACTATGGCTACACCTTC. Its translation is CSVEAPGRANYGYTF.